The T cell receptor (beta chain) under discussion was sequenced for a study of graft-versus-host responses after intestinal transplantation. Across the whole study: For approximately three years after anti-thymocyte globulin induction, all recipients took tacrolimus and steroids. Findings of the study overall: Detection of GvH clones occurred in recipient marrow, and some had their first appearance in ileum or blood. Individuals carrying graft-donor T cell macrochimerism showed high graft-versus-host to host-versus-graft clonal ratios in allografts.

Each post-transplant marrow sample came from the posterior iliac crest or another site. The ends were cut back, 3 bases at V and 7 bases at J, with 19 bases in the middle. CDR1 is MNHEY and CDR2 is SVGAGI in the germline V gene. The CDR3 is 16 residues long. Concerning this clone: Its target is not known.

Data came from immunoSEQ multiplex PCR; TCRdb stores just in-frame clones and leaves some out. The sample carries under 20,000 clones, more than 75% recorded once. Source: bone marrow, taken 120 to 130 days after transplant. This sequence was found in a human patient who received an intestinal transplant, so some T cells may come from the graft donor. The rearrangement links TRBV6-5 to TRBJ2-1; the D call may be TRBD1 or TRBD2 (6 bases each). CDR3 nucleotides: TGTGCCAGCAGTTATATCTGGGGGGCGTATGTGAATGAGCAGTTCTTC. Encoded protein: CASSYIWGAYVNEQFF.